The 22 T cell receptor beta chains listed next were all sequenced from one sample in a study of human T cells and chemical hapten exposure. As to time point: patch test 1, 2 weeks after DPC sensitization. As to treatment: therapeutic diphenylcyclopropenone sensitization with weekly scalp DPC. TCRdb passed the RACE reads through MiXCR, listing each CDR3 protein once. The table has 74,000 or so distinct CDR3 sequences, around 11% seen once. The sample here was whole blood, taken in connection with sensitization to the hapten diphenylcyclopropenone (DPC). The source of these receptors is a woman aged 60-75 years with alopecia areata. Some clones in this sample may be carry-over from other donors' samples.

This clonotype occurred many times. V and J are TRBV20-1 and TRBJ1-5; TRBD1 is a possible D gene (5 bases). Trimming left V 3 bases short and J 2 bases short, with 14 bases between. Germline lookup yields CDR1 DFQATT and CDR2 SNEGSKA (reference sequence). There are 15 residues in the CDR3. The CDR3 loop reads CSASPRAGGNQPQHF. DNA of the CDR3: TGCAGTGCTAGTCCCAGGGCGGGAGGCAATCAGCCCCAGCATTTT.

This clonotype was counted many times. This chain connects TRBV7-9 to TRBJ1-5; D gene ambiguous. CDR1 is SEHNR, CDR2 FQNEAQ, per germline (reference sequence). The germline V and J ends were trimmed by 1 base and 3 bases, with 7 bases remaining between them. The CDR3 length is 14 residues. The CDR3 DNA is TGTGCCAGCAGCTTAGTGGGGTCCAATCAGCCCCAGCATTTT. Translated, it gives CASSLVGSNQPQHF.

This clonotype was seen ten or more times. The chain employs TRBV7-2 and TRBJ2-1, with 10 positions matching TRBD2. Germline V gene data show CDR1 as SGHTA and CDR2 as FQGNSA. The CDR3 has 17 amino acids. Trimming took 7 bases from V and 1 from J; bases not matched to a gene: 10. Here the CDR3 DNA reads TGTGCCAGCAAGACTAGCGGGTTCTTTTTATCCTACAATGAGCAGTTCTTC. Translating gives CASKTSGFFLSYNEQFF.

This clonotype appeared many times. The chain couples TRBV3-1 to TRBJ2-7; a possible D gene is TRBD1 (5 bases). CDR1 and CDR2 (germline): LGHDT, YNNKEL (reference sequence). V was shortened by 7 bases and J by 6 bases, with 13 bases between the two germline ends. The CDR3 has 12 amino acids. CDR3 sequence reads: CASMGKGSEQYF. CDR3 sequence (DNA): TGTGCCAGCATGGGGAAGGGGTCCGAGCAGTACTTC.

This clonotype was observed a handful of times. The chain recombines TRBV11-2 with TRBJ2-5; tentatively, D is TRBD2 (6 bases). This CDR3 comprises 15 residues. Germline CDR1 and CDR2: SGHAT and FQNNGV. Trimming stripped 5 bases from V and 5 bases from J, with 18 bases between. This CDR3 is CASSPRLERWETQYF. The CDR3 nucleotides are TGTGCCAGCAGCCCGCGACTAGAGCGGTGGGAGACCCAGTACTTC. The full variable domain, its missing parts supplied by reference TRBV11-2 and TRBJ2-5, is EAGVAQSPRYKIIEKRQSVAFWCNPISGHATLYWYQQILGQGPKLLIQFQNNGVVDDSQLPKDRFSAERLKGVDSTLKIQPAKLEDSAVYLCASSPRLERWETQYFGPGTRLLVL.

The V call is TRBV10-3, the J call TRBJ1-2; 9 bases are shared with TRBD1. CDR1 and CDR2 from the germline V gene are ENHRY and SYGVKD. The CDR3 totals 16 residues. Germline trimming cut 6 bases from V and 7 bases from J; bases unmatched to any gene: 15. The chain's CDR3 is CAISTGTGSVVGGYTF. In DNA, the CDR3 is TGTGCCATCAGCACCGGGACAGGGAGTGTAGTGGGTGGCTACACCTTC.

This clonotype has more than one count but fewer than ten. The chain links TRBV7-6 to TRBJ2-5, with D perhaps assigned TRBD1 or TRBD2 (5 bases each). This CDR3 has 15 residues. Per germline, CDR1 SGHVS and CDR2 FNYEAQ. The V end was cut by 1 base, the J end by 1 base, with 10 bases between. In DNA, the CDR3 is TGTGCCAGCAGCTTAGGGGGACGGCCCCAAGAGACCCAGTACTTC. Residues: CASSLGGRPQETQYF.

This clonotype was seen only a few times. The rearrangement joins TRBV29-1 to TRBJ2-6; D remains ambiguous. The CDR3 contains 15 residues. The V and J ends lost 4 bases and 0 bases respectively, with 10 bases between them. The V gene's germline CDR1 is SQVTM and CDR2 ANQGSEA. CDR3 DNA: TGCAGCGTTGTCTTGGGTAGCTCTGGGGCCAACGTCCTGACTTTC. Residues: CSVVLGSSGANVLTF. Combining the CDR3 with reference TRBV29-1 and TRBJ2-6 gives the whole variable domain SAVISQKPSRDICQRGTSLTIQCQVDSQVTMMFWYRQQPGQSLTLIATANQGSEATYESGFVIDKFPISRPNLTFSTLTVSNMSPEDSSIYLCSVVLGSSGANVLTFGAGSRLTVL.

This clonotype was seen many times. The chain joins TRBV5-6 to TRBJ1-6, with TRBD1 matching 7 bases. CDR3 size: 15 residues. J was trimmed by 9 bases and V by 4 bases; bases with no gene match: 10. Germline assignment: CDR1 SGHDT and CDR2 YYEEEE. In DNA, the CDR3 is TGTGCCAGCAGCCGCCGGGACAGAGTCGCTTCACCCCTCCACTTT. Residues: CASSRRDRVASPLHF.

The genes are TRBV10-3 and TRBJ1-2; no clear D. Per the germline V gene, CDR1 is ENHRY and CDR2 is SYGVKD. The CDR3 is 18 amino acids. The V end lost 4 bases, the J end lost 2 bases, and 23 bases lay between the germline ends. CDR3 in DNA: TGTGCCATCAGTGGACGTTCGGGAAATCACTCGACGAACTATGGCTACACCTTC. This gives the protein CAISGRSGNHSTNYGYTF.

Many counts were recorded for this clonotype. V gene TRBV7-6 combines with J gene TRBJ1-4; 9 positions match TRBD1. The V segment lost 5 bases and the J segment 5 bases; nucleotides outside the gene matches: 6. The germline gives CDR1 SGHVS, CDR2 FNYEAQ. This CDR3 region has 15 residues. CDR3 sequence reads: CASSQGQGTNEKLFF. The CDR3, as DNA: TGTGCCAGCAGCCAAGGACAGGGGACGAATGAAAAACTGTTTTTT. Supplemented by reference TRBV7-6 and TRBJ1-4, the full variable domain reads GAGVSQSPRYKVTKRGQDVALRCDPISGHVSLYWYRQALGQGPEFLTYFNYEAQQDKSGLPNDRFSAERPEGSISTLTIQRTEQRDSAMYRCASSQGQGTNEKLFFGSGTQLSVL.

This clonotype was counted at least ten times. The V call is TRBV2, the J call TRBJ1-3; D ambiguous. Trimming removed 6 bases at V and 0 bases at J, with 12 bases between. The CDR3 is 15 residues long. The germline V gene encodes CDR1 SNHLY and CDR2 FYNNEI. CDR3 nucleotide sequence: TGTGCCAGCAGCGTCGAGGCTGTCTCTGGAAACACCATATATTTT. Amino acids: CASSVEAVSGNTIYF. Variable domain in full (rest from reference TRBV2 and TRBJ1-3): EPEVTQTPSHQVTQMGQEVILRCVPISNHLYFYWYRQILGQKVEFLVSFYNNEISEKSEIFDDQFSVERPDGSNFTLKIRSTKLEDSAMYFCASSVEAVSGNTIYFGEGSWLTVV.

This clonotype was found many times. The J gene is TRBJ1-1, the V gene TRBV12-5; 8 bases align to TRBD1. In germline, CDR1 is LGHNT, CDR2 FRNRAP. The J segment lost 4 bases and the V segment lost 3 bases, leaving 4 bases of the junction unmatched. The CDR3 loop spans 14 amino acids. CDR3 bases: TGTGCTAGTGGTTTACAGGGGGTGGTCACTGAAGCTTTCTTT. Its protein product is CASGLQGVVTEAFF. Variable domain in full (rest from reference TRBV12-5 and TRBJ1-1): DARVTQTPRHKVTEMGQEVTMRCQPILGHNTVFWYRQTMMQGLELLAYFRNRAPLDDSGMPKDRFSAEMPDATLATLKIQPSEPRDSAVYFCASGLQGVVTEAFFGQGTRLTVV.

The chain combines TRBV13 with TRBJ2-5; 11 positions agree with TRBD1. CDR3 length equals 15 residues. Unmatched junction bases numbered 7, after V lost 6 bases and J lost 4 bases. Germline lookup yields CDR1 PRHDT and CDR2 FYEKMQ (reference sequence). Here the CDR3 DNA reads TGTGCCAGCAGTACCGGGACAGGGGGTTTAGAGACCCAGTACTTC. Translating gives CASSTGTGGLETQYF.

This clonotype was seen a few times. The rearrangement joins TRBV23-1 to TRBJ2-7, with a weak D call TRBD1 (6 bases). TRBV23-1 is filed as an ORF, its function uncertain. Trimming removed 2 bases at V and 0 bases at J, with 20 bases between. This CDR3 contains 18 residues. CDR3: CASSQDYRELFSSYEQYF. The DNA for the CDR3 is TGCGCCAGCAGTCAAGACTACAGGGAACTCTTCAGCTCCTACGAGCAGTACTTC.

V gene TRBV2 combines with J gene TRBJ1-3, with 7 nucleotides matching TRBD1. V lost 3 bases to trimming and J lost 0 bases; unmatched junction nucleotides: 5. This CDR3 has 16 amino acids. Germline loops: CDR1 SNHLY, CDR2 FYNNEI. CDR3 amino acids: CASSDGTVNSGNTIYF. The CDR3 DNA sequence: TGTGCCAGCAGTGATGGGACAGTCAACTCTGGAAACACCATATATTTT.

CDR3 bases: TGCGCCAGCAGCTTGTTAGGGAAGACTAATGAAAAACTGTTTTTT. Its protein is CASSLLGKTNEKLFF. The gene calls are TRBV5-1 and TRBJ1-4; no reliable D call. V was shortened by 1 base and J by 2 bases, with 9 bases between the two germline ends. Germline lookup yields CDR1 SGHRS and CDR2 YFSETQ. CDR3 length: 15 residues.

Concerning this clonotype: A much larger clone lies a single base off, so this may be a read error. No conserved phenylalanine or tryptophan is present at the end of the CDR3, so a read error is the likely explanation. V is TRBV12-3 or TRBV12-4 and J is TRBJ2-7; perhaps TRBD2 as D (6 bases). Between the trimmed V and J ends, which lost 6 bases and 1 base, there was a span of 19 bases. The CDR3 totals 16 residues. CDR3 bases: TGTGCCAGCAGCCACTCCGGTTGGAGGGGTTCCTACGAGCAGTACATC. Protein: CASSHSGWRGSYEQYI.

The chain uses TRBV29-1 and TRBJ1-4; D is uncertain. This CDR3 contains 11 residues. The V end lost 6 bases, the J end lost 13 bases, and 15 bases lay between the germline ends. Germline V lookup: CDR1 SQVTM, CDR2 ANQGSEA. CDR3 loop: CSVSDLRGLFF. The CDR3 region has the DNA TGCAGCGTCTCCGACCTACGTGGACTGTTTTTT.

The genes are TRBV29-1 and TRBJ1-1, with TRBD1 as a possible D gene (5 bases). From germline, CDR1 is SQVTM and CDR2 ANQGSEA. V lost 0 bases to trimming and J lost 11 bases, with 16 bases between them. The CDR3 runs 13 residues. The CDR3 DNA is TGCAGCGTTGAAGATCGGGGAACAGGAGGTGCTTTCTTT. Residues: CSVEDRGTGGAFF. Looking up the rest from reference TRBV29-1 and TRBJ1-1 gives the full variable domain: SAVISQKPSRDICQRGTSLTIQCQVDSQVTMMFWYRQQPGQSLTLIATANQGSEATYESGFVIDKFPISRPNLTFSTLTVSNMSPEDSSIYLCSVEDRGTGGAFFGQGTRLTVV.

There are a few counts of this clonotype. The CDR3 loop reads CASSFFGEGGEAFF. The CDR3 DNA is TGTGCCAGCAGCTTCTTCGGGGAAGGGGGTGAAGCTTTCTTT. V gene TRBV7-6 combines with J gene TRBJ1-1, with D possibly matching TRBD1 (6 bases). The CDR3 length is 14 residues. V dropped 3 bases and J dropped 7 bases, with 15 bases sitting between them. CDR1 and CDR2 from the germline V gene are SGHVS and FNYEAQ.

This clonotype was found many times. V usage is TRBV3-1 and J usage is TRBJ1-2, with TRBD1 matching 9 bases. Germline CDR1 reads LGHDT; CDR2 reads YNNKEL (reference sequence). CDR3 length: 16 residues. Trimming cost V 2 bases and J 6 bases; bases outside gene matches: 10. In DNA, the CDR3 is TGTGCCAGCAGCCAACCAAGAGGGGACAGGGCCAATGGCTACACCTTC. This gives the protein CASSQPRGDRANGYTF. The full variable domain, rest sourced from reference TRBV3-1 and TRBJ1-2, is DTAVSQTPKYLVTQMGNDKSIKCEQNLGHDTMYWYKQDSKKFLKIMFSYNNKELIINETVPNRFSPKSPDKAHLNLHINSLELGDSAVYFCASSQPRGDRANGYTFGSGTRLTVV.